The entry that follows covers one T cell receptor (beta chain) sequence. Antigen unknown. The CDR3 runs to 13 residues. CDR1 and CDR2 from the germline V gene are GTSNPN and SVGIG (reference sequence). J was trimmed by 3 bases and V by 2 bases; bases with no gene match: 3. The sample comes from a study of shared clonotypes between healthy human individuals. For the study at large: Contributing individuals were a couple of females and three males aged 18 to 49.

Whole-study findings and limits: Sampling included only blood; tissue repertoires likely differ.

Sequencing was performed with immunoSEQ multiplex PCR; in TCRdb, only in-frame clones are kept and a portion is missing. Among 490,000 or so clones listed, 65% to 80% were seen once. The TCR sequence derives from a middle-aged woman in good health. Some clones in this sample may be carry-over from other donors' samples. The sequencing input was PBMCs. The V call is TRBV30, the J call TRBJ2-7; 8 bases agree with TRBD1. CDR3 sequence: CAWSLRGLYEQYF. CDR3 bases: TGTGCCTGGAGTCTCAGGGGGCTCTACGAGCAGTACTTC.